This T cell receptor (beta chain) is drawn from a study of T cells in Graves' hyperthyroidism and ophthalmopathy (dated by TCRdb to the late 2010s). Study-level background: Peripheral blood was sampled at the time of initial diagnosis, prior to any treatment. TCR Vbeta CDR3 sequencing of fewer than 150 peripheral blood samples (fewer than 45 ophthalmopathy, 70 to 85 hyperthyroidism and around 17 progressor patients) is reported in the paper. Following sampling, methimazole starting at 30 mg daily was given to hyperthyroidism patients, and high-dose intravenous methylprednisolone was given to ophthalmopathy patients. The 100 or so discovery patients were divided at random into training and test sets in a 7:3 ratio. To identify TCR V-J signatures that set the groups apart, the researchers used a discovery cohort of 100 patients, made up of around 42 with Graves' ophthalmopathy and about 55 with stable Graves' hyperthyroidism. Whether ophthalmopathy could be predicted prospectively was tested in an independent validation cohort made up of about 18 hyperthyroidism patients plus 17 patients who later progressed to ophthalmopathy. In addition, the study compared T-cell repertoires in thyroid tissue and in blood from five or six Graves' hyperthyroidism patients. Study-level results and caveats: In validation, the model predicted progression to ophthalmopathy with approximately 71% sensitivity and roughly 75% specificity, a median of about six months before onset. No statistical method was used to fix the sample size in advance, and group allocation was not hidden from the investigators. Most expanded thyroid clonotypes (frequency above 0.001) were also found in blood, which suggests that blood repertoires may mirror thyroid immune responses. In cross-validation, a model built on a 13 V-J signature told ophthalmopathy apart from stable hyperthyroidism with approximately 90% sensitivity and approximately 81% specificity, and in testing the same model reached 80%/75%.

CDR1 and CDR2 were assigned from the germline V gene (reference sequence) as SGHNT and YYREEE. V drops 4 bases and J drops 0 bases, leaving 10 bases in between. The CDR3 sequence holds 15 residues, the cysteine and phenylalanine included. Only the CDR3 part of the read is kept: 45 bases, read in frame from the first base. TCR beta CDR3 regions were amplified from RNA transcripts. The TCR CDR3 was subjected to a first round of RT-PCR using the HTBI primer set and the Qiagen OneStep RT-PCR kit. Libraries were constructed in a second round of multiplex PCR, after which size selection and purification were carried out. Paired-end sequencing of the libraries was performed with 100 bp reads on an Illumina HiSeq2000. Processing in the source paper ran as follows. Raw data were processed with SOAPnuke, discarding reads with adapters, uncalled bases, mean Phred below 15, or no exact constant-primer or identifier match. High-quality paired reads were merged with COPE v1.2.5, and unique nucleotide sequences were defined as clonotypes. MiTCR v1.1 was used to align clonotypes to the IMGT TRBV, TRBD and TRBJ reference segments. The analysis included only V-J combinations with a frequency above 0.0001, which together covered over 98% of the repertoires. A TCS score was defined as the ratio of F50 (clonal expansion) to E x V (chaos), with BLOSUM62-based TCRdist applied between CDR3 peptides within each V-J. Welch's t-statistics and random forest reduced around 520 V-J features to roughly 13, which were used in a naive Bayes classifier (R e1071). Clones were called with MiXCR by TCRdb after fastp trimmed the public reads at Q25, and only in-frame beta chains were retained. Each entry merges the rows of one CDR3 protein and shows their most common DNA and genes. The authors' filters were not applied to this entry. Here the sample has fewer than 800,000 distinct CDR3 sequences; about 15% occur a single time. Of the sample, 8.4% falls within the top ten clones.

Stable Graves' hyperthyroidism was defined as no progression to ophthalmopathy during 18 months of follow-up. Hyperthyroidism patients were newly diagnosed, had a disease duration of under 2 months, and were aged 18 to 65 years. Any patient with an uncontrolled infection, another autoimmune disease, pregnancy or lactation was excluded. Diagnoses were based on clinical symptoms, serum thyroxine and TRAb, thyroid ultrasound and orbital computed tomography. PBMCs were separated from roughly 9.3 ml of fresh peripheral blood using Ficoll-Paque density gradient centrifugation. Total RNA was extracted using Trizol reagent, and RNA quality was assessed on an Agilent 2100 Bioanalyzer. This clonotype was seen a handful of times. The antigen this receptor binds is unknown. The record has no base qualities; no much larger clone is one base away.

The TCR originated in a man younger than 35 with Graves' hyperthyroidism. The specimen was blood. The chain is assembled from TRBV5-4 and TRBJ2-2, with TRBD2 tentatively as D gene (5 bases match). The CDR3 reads CASSRERTNTGELFF. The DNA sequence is TGTGCCAGCAGCCGCGAGCGGACGAACACCGGGGAGCTGTTTTTT.